This T cell receptor (beta chain) was obtained from a study of cytomegalovirus exposure and HLA in healthy donors. As to this clone: Its cognate antigen is unknown.

Study results and caveats: The finding came from a later analysis; first-cohort TCR clusters tended to co-occur in the 130 or so validation repertoires.

The CDR3 spans 15 residues. The germline V gene encodes CDR1 LNHNV and CDR2 YYDKDF (reference sequence). The ends lost 3 bases at V and 6 bases at J; junction bases unmatched: 4. Assay used: immunoSEQ multiplex PCR; TCRdb lists only in-frame clones, some missing. The repertoire has 110,000 to 150,000 clones, about 94% of them found once; the top ten carry less than 2%. Specimen: PBMCs. The gene calls are TRBV15 and TRBJ1-6, with TRBD1 identical over 8 bases. The sequence was obtained from a man between 18 and 29 years old in good health and CMV-seropositive. The CDR3 region is CATSRGTGRNSPLHF. CDR3 nucleotide sequence: TGTGCCACCAGCAGGGGGACAGGACGTAATTCACCCCTCCACTTT. Complete variable domain (other parts from reference TRBV15 and TRBJ1-6): DAMVIQNPRYQVTQFGKPVTLSCSQTLNHNVMYWYQQKSSQAPKLLFHYYDKDFNNEADTPDNFQSRRPNTSFCFLDIRSPGLGDTAMYLCATSRGTGRNSPLHFGNGTRLTVT.